The clone carrying this T cell receptor beta chain was found a few times. This table comes from immunoSEQ multiplex PCR, and its TCRdb copy is limited to in-frame clones, with some not included. Altogether around 61,000 clones are present, less than 98% being singletons, with the ten largest covering over 0.15%. This entry is derived from a study of technical replicates of blood from a handful of donors. The source of this sequence is a human donor in good health. The sequencing sample was made of T cells isolated from PBMCs.

The CDR3 nucleotides are TGCGCCAGCAGCATAGCTTTTTCCTACGAGCAGTACTTC. It specifies CASSIAFSYEQYF. The rearrangement joins TRBV5-1 to TRBJ2-7; D unresolved. CDR1 SGHRS and CDR2 YFSETQ come from the germline V gene. Trimming left V 4 bases short and J 1 base short, with 9 bases between. This CDR3 comprises 13 residues.